These T cell receptor beta chains were read from a single sample in a study of molecular identifiers for immune sequencing clone quantification. TCRdb processed the PCR reads anew with MiXCR; each CDR3 protein has one entry. The data contain about 330,000 distinct CDR3 sequences, about 22% of them seen just once; the ten biggest clones take up 0.74%. The material sequenced was naive CD8+ T cells from blood, with Jurkat cell RNA spiked in. These receptors were collected from a human donor in good health. Some libraries in this study had Jurkat cell RNA spiked in. The CDR3 runs from the conserved cysteine through the conserved F or W. D genes are given only for firm matches. Size tells how often a clone was seen (once, few, many) or the class of an expanded clone, and some rows leave it out.

>NA|NA|TRBJ1-4|TRBV4-3
TGCGCCAGCAGCCAAGATTATTTAGGAGCGAATGAAAAACTGTTTTTT
CASSQDYLGANEKLFF
>few|NA|TRBJ2-7|TRBV4-3
TGCGCCAGCAGCCAAGAAGCCCTTCAGGGGCGGTACGAGCAGTACTTC
CASSQEALQGRYEQYF
>many|NA|TRBJ2-7|TRBV24-1
TGTGCCACCAGCGCCCCCGGGGTCCCCTACGAGCAGTACTTC
CATSAPGVPYEQYF
>NA|TRBD2|TRBJ2-7|TRBV6-5
TGTGCCAGCAGCAAACTAGCGGGAGATCTCGAGCAGTACTTC
CASSKLAGDLEQYF
>many|NA|TRBJ1-1|TRBV29-1
TGCAGCGTTGGGGGGAGCTTGAACACTGAAGCTTTCTTT
CSVGGSLNTEAFF
>few|NA|TRBJ2-3|TRBV19
TGTGCCAGTAGTTGGGACAATCAAAGGGATACGCAGTATTTT
CASSWDNQRDTQYF
>NA|NA|TRBJ2-7|TRBV12-3/TRBV12-4
TGTGCCAGCACCCCCAGCCGGGAGCTGGGTCCCTACGAGCAGTACTTC
CASTPSRELGPYEQYF
>many|TRBD1|TRBJ2-7|TRBV5-5
TGTGCCAGCAGCCAGCCCGACAGGGAGTACGAGCAGTACTTC
CASSQPDREYEQYF
>few|TRBD2|TRBJ2-3|TRBV6-4
TGTGCCAGCACTAGCGGGAGGCCTCCTATTTTCACAGATACGCAGTATTTT
CASTSGRPPIFTDTQYF
>few|TRBD1|TRBJ1-4|TRBV10-3
TGTGCCATCAGTGAGTCGGGAACGACAGGGATAAATGAAAAACTGTTTTTT
CAISESGTTGINEKLFF
>NA|NA|TRBJ2-5|TRBV11-2
TGTGCCAGCAGCTTAGACGAAGAGCCCCAGTACTTC
CASSLDEEPQYF
>few|NA|TRBJ2-4|TRBV2
TGTGCCAGCAGTGAGGGGTTAGCCAAAAACATTCAGTACTTC
CASSEGLAKNIQYF
>NA|NA|TRBJ1-1|TRBV13
TGTGCCAGCAGCTTTTTCCCACTAACATTGGACACTGAAGCTTTCTTT
CASSFFPLTLDTEAFF
>NA|TRBD2|TRBJ2-3|TRBV14
TGTGCCAGCAGCCAAGATCTTGGAGCGGGGCCTAGCACAGATACGCAGTATTTT
CASSQDLGAGPSTDTQYF
>many|NA|TRBJ1-5|TRBV23-1
TGCGCCAGCAGTCACCATCCGCCCCAGCATTTT
CASSHHPPQHF
>NA|NA|TRBJ2-6|TRBV18
TGTGCCAGCCCGACGACAGAAGGAACTGGGGCCAACGTCCCGACTTTC
CASPTTEGTGANVPTF
>many|NA|TRBJ2-7|TRBV29-1
TGCAGCGTTACCACCAAGGACGGAGAGGGGTTC
CSVTTKDGEGF
>NA|NA|TRBJ2-7|TRBV30
TGTGCCTGGAGCGAGACTTTCGAGCAGTACTTC
CAWSETFEQYF
>many|NA|TRBJ1-1|TRBV4-1
TGCGCCAGCAGCCCAATAGCTCCTGGGACTGAAGCTTTCTTT
CASSPIAPGTEAFF
>many|NA|TRBJ2-3|TRBV6-6
TGTGCCAGCAGTAGCGGGAGCACAGATACGCAGTATTTT
CASSSGSTDTQYF
>many|NA|TRBJ2-7|TRBV7-9
TGTGCCAGCAGCTTAGCGGGCCCGGGGTACGAGCAGTACTTC
CASSLAGPGYEQYF
>many|NA|TRBJ1-4|TRBV29-1
TGCAGCGTCGGCTTCCCAGGGGAAAATGAAAAACTGTTTTTT
CSVGFPGENEKLFF
>NA|NA|TRBJ2-1|TRBV24-1
TGTGCCACCGCCCCGGGCAGGGCCGTCAATGAGCAGTTCTTC
CATAPGRAVNEQFF
>NA|NA|TRBJ2-3|TRBV7-9
TGTGCCAGCAGCTCTAGCCGACTAGACGCGCCAGATACGCAGTATTTT
CASSSSRLDAPDTQYF
>NA|NA|TRBJ2-1|TRBV7-3
TGTGCCAGCAGCTTAGTTCAGAGCTCCTACAATGAGCAGCTCTTC
CASSLVQSSYNEQLF
>many|NA|TRBJ2-7|TRBV21-1
TGTGCCAGCGACCCACCCAAACGCAAGTCCTCCTACGAGCAGTACTTC
CASDPPKRKSSYEQYF
>few|TRBD1|TRBJ1-1|TRBV6-2/TRBV6-3
TGTGCCAGCAGTTGGGGACAGGGGATGAGAACTGAAGCTTTCTTT
CASSWGQGMRTEAFF
>many|NA|TRBJ2-6|TRBV27
TGTGCCAGCAGTCCTCTCAAAAGGACATCCTCTGGGGCCAACGTCCTGACTTTC
CASSPLKRTSSGANVLTF
>NA|TRBD1|TRBJ1-1|TRBV6-5
TGTGCCAGCAGTCACAGGGGGGACGCTGAAGCTTTCTTT
CASSHRGDAEAFF
>few|NA|TRBJ2-7|TRBV6-6
TGTGCCAGCAGTTACGATACAGGTACTTACGAGCAGTACTTC
CASSYDTGTYEQYF
>many|TRBD1|TRBJ1-1|TRBV12-3/TRBV12-4
TGTGCCAGCAGTTTAGCAGACAGGGTAGCTGAAGCTTTCTTT
CASSLADRVAEAFF
>NA|TRBD1|TRBJ1-1|TRBV15
TGTGCCACCAGCAGAGTAGACAGGGGTCTTGAAGAAGCTTTCTTT
CATSRVDRGLEEAFF
>once|NA|TRBJ2-3|TRBV12-3/TRBV12-4
TGTACCAGCAGCCAACTCGGGACTCCAGATACGCAGTATTTT
CTSSQLGTPDTQYF
>few|TRBD2|TRBJ2-1|TRBV13
TGTGCCAGCAGCTTAGGTGGCGGGAGGATGCTTGAGCAGTTCTTC
CASSLGGGRMLEQFF
>many|TRBD2|TRBJ2-7|TRBV7-9
TGTGCCAGCAGCACCCCAAGCGGGAGGGCCGCCTACGAGCAGTACTTC
CASSTPSGRAAYEQYF
>many|TRBD2|TRBJ2-1|TRBV5-4
TGTGCCAGCAGCTTGGGAACTAGCGCCTACAATGAGCAGTTCTTC
CASSLGTSAYNEQFF
>many|NA|TRBJ1-4|TRBV7-9
TGTGCCAGCAGCTTATCGATAAGGAGGGGCCGAGATGAAAAACTGTTTTTT
CASSLSIRRGRDEKLFF